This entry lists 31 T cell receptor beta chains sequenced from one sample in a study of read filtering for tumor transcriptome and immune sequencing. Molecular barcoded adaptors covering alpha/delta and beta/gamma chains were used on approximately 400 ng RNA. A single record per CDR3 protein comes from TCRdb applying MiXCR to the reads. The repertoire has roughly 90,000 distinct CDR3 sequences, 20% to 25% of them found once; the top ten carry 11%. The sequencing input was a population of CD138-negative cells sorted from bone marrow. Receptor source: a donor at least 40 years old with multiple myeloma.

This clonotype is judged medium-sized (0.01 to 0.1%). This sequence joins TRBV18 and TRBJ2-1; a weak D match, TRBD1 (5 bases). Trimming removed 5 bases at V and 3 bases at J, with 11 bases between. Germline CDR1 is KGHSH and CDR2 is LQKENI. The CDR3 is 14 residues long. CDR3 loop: CASSTGPHYNEQFF. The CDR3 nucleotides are TGTGCCAGCTCAACAGGACCTCACTACAATGAGCAGTTCTTC.

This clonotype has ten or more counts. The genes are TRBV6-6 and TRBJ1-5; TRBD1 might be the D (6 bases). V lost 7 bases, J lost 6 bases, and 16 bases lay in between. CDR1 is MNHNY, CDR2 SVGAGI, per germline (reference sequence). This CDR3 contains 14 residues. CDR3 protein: CASTQGSGPQPQHF. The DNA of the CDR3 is TGTGCCAGCACCCAGGGGAGTGGTCCTCAGCCCCAGCATTTT.

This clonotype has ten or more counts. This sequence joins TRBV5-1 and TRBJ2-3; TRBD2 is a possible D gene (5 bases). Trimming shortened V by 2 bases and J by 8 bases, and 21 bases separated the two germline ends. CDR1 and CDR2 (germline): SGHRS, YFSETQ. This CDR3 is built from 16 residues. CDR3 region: CASSLSLAKSIGTQYF. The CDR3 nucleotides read TGCGCCAGCAGCTTATCGCTAGCCAAGTCGATCGGTACGCAGTATTTT.

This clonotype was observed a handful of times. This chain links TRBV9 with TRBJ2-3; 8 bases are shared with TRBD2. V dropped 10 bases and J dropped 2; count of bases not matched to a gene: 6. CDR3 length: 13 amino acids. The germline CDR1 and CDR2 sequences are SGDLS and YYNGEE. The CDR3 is CASGGLSTDTQYF. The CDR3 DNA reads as TGTGCCTCGGGGGGGCTATCCACAGATACGCAGTATTTT.

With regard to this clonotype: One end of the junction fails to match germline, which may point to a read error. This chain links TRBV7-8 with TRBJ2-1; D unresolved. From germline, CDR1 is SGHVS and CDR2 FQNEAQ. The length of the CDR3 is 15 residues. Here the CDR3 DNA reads TGTGCCAGCAGCTTGACCTTCCACTATTACAATGAGCAGTCCTTC. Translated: CASSLTFHYYNEQSF.

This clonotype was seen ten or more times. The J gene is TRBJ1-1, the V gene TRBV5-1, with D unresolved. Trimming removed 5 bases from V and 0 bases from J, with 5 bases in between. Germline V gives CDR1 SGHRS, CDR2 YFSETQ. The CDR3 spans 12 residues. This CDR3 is CASRRMNTEAFF. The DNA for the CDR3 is TGCGCCAGCAGACGGATGAACACTGAAGCTTTCTTT.

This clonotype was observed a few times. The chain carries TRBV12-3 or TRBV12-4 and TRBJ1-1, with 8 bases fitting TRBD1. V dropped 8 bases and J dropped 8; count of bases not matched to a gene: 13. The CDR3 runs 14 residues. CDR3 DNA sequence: TGTGCCAGCCGGAGGGGCAGGGGGCTTGCCGAAGCTTTCTTT. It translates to CASRRGRGLAEAFF.

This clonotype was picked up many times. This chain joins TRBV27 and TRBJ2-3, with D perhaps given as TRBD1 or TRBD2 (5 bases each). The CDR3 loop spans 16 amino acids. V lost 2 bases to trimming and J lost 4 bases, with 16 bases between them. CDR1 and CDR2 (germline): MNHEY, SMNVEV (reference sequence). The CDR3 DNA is TGTGCCAGCAGTTTACGAGGGCCGTGGGGGTCAGATACGCAGTATTTT. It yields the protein CASSLRGPWGSDTQYF.

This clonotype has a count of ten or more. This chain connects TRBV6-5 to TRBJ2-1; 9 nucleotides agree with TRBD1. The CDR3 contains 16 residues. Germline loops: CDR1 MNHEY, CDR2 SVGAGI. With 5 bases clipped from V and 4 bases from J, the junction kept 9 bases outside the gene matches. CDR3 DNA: TGTGCCAGCAGTCAGACGGGACAGGGTCGATACAATGAGCAGTTCTTC. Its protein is CASSQTGQGRYNEQFF.

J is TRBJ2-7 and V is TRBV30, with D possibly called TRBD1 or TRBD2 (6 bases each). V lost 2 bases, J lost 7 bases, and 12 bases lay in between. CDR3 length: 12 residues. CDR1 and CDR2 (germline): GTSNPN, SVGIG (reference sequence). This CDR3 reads CAWSPGAREQYF. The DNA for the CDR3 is TGTGCCTGGAGTCCGGGGGCGCGGGAGCAGTACTTC.

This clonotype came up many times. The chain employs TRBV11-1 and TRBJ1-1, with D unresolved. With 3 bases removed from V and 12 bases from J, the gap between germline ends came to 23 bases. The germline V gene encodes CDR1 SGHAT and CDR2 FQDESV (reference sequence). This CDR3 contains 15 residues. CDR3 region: CASSLSLYGSDGTFF. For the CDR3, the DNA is TGTGCCAGCAGCTTGAGCCTATACGGAAGTGATGGAACTTTCTTT. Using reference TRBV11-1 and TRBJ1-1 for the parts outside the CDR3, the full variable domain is EAEVAQSPRYKITEKSQAVAFWCDPISGHATLYWYRQILGQGPELLVQFQDESVVDDSQLPKDRFSAERLKGVDSTLKIQPAELGDSAMYLCASSLSLYGSDGTFFGQGTRLTVV.

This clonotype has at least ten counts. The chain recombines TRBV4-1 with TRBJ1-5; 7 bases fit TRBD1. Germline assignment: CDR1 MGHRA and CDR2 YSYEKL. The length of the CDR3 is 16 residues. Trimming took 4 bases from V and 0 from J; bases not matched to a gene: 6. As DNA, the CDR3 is TGCGCCAGCAGCCCCGGGACAGCCTATAGCAATCAGCCCCAGCATTTT. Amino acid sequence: CASSPGTAYSNQPQHF.

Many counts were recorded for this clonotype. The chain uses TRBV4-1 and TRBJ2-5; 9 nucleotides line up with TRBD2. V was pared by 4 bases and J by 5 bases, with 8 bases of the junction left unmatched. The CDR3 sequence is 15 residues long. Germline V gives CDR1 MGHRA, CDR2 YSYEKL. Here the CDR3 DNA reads TGCGCCAGCAGCCCGAGAGCGGGGGGTTGGGAGACCCAGTACTTC. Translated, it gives CASSPRAGGWETQYF.

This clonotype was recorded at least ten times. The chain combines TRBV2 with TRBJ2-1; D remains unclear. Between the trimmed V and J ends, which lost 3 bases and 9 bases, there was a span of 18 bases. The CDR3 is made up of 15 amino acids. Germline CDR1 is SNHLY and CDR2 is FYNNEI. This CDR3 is CASSEVFSGLPEQFF. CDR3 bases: TGTGCCAGCAGTGAGGTCTTCTCCGGGTTACCTGAGCAGTTCTTC.

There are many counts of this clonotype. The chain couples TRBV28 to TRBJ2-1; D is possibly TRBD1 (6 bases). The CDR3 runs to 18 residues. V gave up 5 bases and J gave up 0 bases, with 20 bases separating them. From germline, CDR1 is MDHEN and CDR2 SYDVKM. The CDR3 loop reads CASSPPPGAWSSYNEQFF. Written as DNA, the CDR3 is TGTGCCAGCAGTCCCCCCCCAGGGGCCTGGAGCTCCTACAATGAGCAGTTCTTC.

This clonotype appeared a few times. CDR3: CASSVTGGQETQYF. The CDR3, as DNA: TGTGCCAGTAGTGTGACAGGAGGGCAAGAGACCCAGTACTTC. The chain carries TRBV19 and TRBJ2-5, with D possibly called TRBD1 or TRBD2 (6 bases each). V lost 5 bases, J lost 2 bases, and 12 bases lay in between. The CDR3 is 14 amino acids. The germline gives CDR1 LNHDA, CDR2 SQIVND (reference sequence).

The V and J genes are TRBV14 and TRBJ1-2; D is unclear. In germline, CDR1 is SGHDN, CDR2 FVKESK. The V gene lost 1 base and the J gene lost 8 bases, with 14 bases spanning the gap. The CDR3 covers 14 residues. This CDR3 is CASSQGQRTYGYTF. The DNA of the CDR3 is TGTGCCAGCAGCCAAGGTCAAAGAACGTACGGCTACACCTTC. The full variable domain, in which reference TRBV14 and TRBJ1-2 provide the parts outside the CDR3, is EAGVTQFPSHSVIEKGQTVTLRCDPISGHDNLYWYRRVMGKEIKFLLHFVKESKQDESGMPNNRFLAERTGGTYSTLKVQPAELEDSGVYFCASSQGQRTYGYTFGSGTRLTVV.

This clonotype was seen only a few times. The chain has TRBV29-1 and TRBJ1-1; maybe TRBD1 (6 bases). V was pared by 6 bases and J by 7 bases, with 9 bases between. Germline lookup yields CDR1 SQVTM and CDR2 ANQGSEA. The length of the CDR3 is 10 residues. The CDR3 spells CSVSRGEAFF. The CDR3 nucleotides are TGCAGCGTCTCCAGGGGTGAAGCTTTCTTT.

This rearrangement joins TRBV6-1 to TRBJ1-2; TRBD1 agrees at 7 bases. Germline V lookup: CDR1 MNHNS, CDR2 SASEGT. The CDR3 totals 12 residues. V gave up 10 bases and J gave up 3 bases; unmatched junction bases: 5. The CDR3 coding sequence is TGTGCCAATAGACAGGGAGACTATGGCTACACCTTC. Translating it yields CANRQGDYGYTF.

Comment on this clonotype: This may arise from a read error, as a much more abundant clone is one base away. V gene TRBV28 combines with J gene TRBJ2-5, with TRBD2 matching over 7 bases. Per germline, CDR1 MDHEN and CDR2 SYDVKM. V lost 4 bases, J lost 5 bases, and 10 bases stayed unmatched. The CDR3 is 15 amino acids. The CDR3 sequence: CASSSGPAGLETQYF. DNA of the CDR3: TGTGCCAGCAGTTCGGGACCAGCGGGGCTGGAGACCCAGTACTTC. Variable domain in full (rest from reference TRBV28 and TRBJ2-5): DVKVTQSSRYLVKRTGEKVFLECVQDMDHENMFWYRQDPGLGLRLIYFSYDVKMKEKGDIPEGYSVSREKKERFSLILESASTNQTSMYLCASSSGPAGLETQYFGPGTRLLVL.

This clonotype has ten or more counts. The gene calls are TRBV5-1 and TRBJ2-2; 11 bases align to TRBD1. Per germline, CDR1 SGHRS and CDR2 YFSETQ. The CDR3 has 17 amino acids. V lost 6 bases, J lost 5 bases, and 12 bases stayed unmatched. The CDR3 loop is CASNTAPGTGGTGELFF. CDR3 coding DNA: TGCGCCAGCAACACAGCCCCCGGGACAGGGGGTACCGGGGAGCTGTTTTTT.

The CDR3 sequence: CASSEVAIQYF. CDR3 sequence (DNA): TGTGCCAGCAGTGAAGTGGCCATTCAGTACTTC. The chain recombines TRBV2 with TRBJ2-4; no definite D call. V lost 1 base, J lost 9 bases, and 4 bases lay in between. CDR1 and CDR2 (germline): SNHLY, FYNNEI. The CDR3 extends over 11 amino acids.

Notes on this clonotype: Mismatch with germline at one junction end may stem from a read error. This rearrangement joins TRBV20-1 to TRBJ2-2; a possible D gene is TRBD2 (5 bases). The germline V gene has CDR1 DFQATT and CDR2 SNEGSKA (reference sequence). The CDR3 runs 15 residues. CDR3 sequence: CSARRAGLGTGELSF. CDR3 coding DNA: TGCAGTGCTAGACGCGCGGGTTTGGGCACCGGGGAGCTGTCTTTT.

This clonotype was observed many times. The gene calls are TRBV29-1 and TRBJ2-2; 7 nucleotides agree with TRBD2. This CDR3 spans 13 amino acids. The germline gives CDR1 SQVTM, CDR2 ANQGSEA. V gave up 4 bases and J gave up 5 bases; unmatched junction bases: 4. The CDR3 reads CSVVLGGTGELFF. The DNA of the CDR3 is TGCAGCGTTGTGCTGGGGGGGACCGGGGAGCTGTTTTTT.

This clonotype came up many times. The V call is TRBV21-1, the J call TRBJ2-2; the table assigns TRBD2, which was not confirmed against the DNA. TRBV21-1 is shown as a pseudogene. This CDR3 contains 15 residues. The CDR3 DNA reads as TGTGCCAGCAGCAACCTACTCCCGGACACCGGGGAGCTGTTTTTT. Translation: CASSNLLPDTGELFF.

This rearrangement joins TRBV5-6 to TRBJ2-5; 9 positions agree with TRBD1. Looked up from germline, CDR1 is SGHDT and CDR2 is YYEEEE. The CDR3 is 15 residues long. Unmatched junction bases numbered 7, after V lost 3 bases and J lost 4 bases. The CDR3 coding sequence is TGTGCCAGCAGCTCGGAGGGACAGGGAATAGAGACCCAGTACTTC. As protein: CASSSEGQGIETQYF.

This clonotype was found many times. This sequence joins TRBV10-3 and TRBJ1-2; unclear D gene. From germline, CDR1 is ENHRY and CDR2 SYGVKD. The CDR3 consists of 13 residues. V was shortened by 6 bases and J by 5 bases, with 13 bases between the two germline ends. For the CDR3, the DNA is TGTGCCATCAGAGGAACGGATTCTTATGGCTACACCTTC. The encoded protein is CAIRGTDSYGYTF.

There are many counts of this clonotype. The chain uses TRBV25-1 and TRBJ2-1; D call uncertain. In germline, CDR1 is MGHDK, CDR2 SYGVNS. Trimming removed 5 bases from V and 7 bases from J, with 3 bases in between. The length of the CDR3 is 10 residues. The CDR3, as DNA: TGTGCCAGCAGTAGGAATGAGCAGTTCTTC. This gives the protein CASSRNEQFF.

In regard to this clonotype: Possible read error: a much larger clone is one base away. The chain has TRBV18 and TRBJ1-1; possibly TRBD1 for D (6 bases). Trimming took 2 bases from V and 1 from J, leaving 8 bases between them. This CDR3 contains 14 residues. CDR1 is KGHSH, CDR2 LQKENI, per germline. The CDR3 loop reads CASSPGGANTEAFF. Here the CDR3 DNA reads TGTGCCAGCTCACCAGGGGGGGCGAACACTGAAGCTTTCTTT.

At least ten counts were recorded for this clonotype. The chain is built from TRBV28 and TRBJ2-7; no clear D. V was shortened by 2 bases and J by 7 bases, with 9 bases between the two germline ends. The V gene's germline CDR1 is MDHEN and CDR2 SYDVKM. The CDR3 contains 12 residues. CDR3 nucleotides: TGTGCCAGCAGTTTAAAAGCGTCTGAGCAGTACTTC. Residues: CASSLKASEQYF.

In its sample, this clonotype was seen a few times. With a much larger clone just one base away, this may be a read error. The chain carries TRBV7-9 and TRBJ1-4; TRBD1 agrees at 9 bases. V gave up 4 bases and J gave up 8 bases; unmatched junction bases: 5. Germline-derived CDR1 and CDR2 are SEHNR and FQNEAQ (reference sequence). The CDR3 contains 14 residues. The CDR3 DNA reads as TGTGCCAGCAGCTCCCGGGACAGGGCCGAAAAACTGTTTTTT. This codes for CASSSRDRAEKLFF.